This TCR beta chain is drawn from a study of lymphopenia after photon versus proton radiotherapy. Study conclusions and caveats: A bigger post-nadir fall in TCR diversity correlated inversely with survival time in deceased patients. Only patients who died were analyzed for survival; proton advantage is unproven. Under photons, naive T cells and diversity fell while effector/memory populations rose. Post-nadir diversity loss with photons came from oligoclonal expansion, particularly CD8+ Temra cells.

Note on this clone: Its target is not known.

Using immunoSEQ multiplex PCR, the repertoire was profiled, and TCRdb retains in-frame clones only, with some absent. The sample has 50,000 or so clones; roughly 90% are singletons. The V and J ends lost 3 bases and 7 bases respectively, with 10 bases between them. The germline CDR1 and CDR2 sequences are WSHSY and SAAADI. This CDR3 comprises 12 residues. The clonotype originates from a woman in her 40s with cholangiocarcinoma. The material sequenced was peripheral blood, taken from a patient treated with photon-based radiotherapy. The chain combines TRBV10-2 with TRBJ2-7, with unresolved D. CDR3: CASSDVGPEQYF. The CDR3 DNA sequence: TGCGCCAGCAGTGATGTCGGACCGGAGCAGTACTTC.